Listed below are T cell receptor beta chains from one sample, sequenced in a study of blood T cell repertoires in COVID-19. Assay used: immunoSEQ multiplex PCR; TCRdb lists only in-frame clones, some missing. Of roughly 62,000 clones in the sample, more than 65% are singletons; the top ten hold 25%. Sequencing was carried out using peripheral blood. The receptors were sampled from a human donor in a cohort sampled during active COVID-19. Each CDR3 is given with its conserved first and last residue. D genes are given only for firm matches.

TRBD1,TRBV19,TRBJ2-2,TGTGCCAGTAGTATCCGAACAGGGGGAATGTCCGGGGAGCTGTTTTTT,CASSIRTGGMSGELFF
-,TRBV4-3,TRBJ1-2,TGCGCCAGCAGCCAATTGTTAAGGGGCAGCTATGGCTACACCTTC,CASSQLLRGSYGYTF
-,TRBV7-8,TRBJ2-1,TGTGCCAGCGCCCTTCAGGGCTTATCTAATGAGCAGTTCTTC,CASALQGLSNEQFF
TRBD1,TRBV6-5,TRBJ1-4,TGTGCCAGCAGTTCCCAGGGGGCAAATGAAAAACTGTTTTTT,CASSSQGANEKLFF
TRBD1,TRBV18,TRBJ1-1,TGTGCCAGCTCACCTCAGACAGGGGCTGAAGCTTTCTTT,CASSPQTGAEAFF
-,TRBV14,TRBJ2-1,TGTGCCAGCAGCCAAGGGCTCTTAACCATCAATGAGCAGTTCTTC,CASSQGLLTINEQFF
-,TRBV29-1,TRBJ1-1,TGCAGCGTTGCGGCAGGGAACATGAACACTGAAGCTTTCTTT,CSVAAGNMNTEAFF
-,TRBV4-3,TRBJ1-2,TGCGCCAGCAGCCAAGATTACAGCCGCGGCTACACCTTC,CASSQDYSRGYTF
-,TRBV30,TRBJ2-1,TGTGCCTGGAGTCAGGGCCGTTGGGTCAATGAGCAGTTCTTC,CAWSQGRWVNEQFF
-,TRBV6-6,TRBJ1-1,TGTGCCAGCAGCGGGAGCAGGGTTTTAACTGAAGCTTTCTTT,CASSGSRVLTEAFF
TRBD2,TRBV6-5,TRBJ2-1,TGTGCCAGCAGTTACGCGCCGGGGGGCTCCTACAATGAGCAGTTCTTC,CASSYAPGGSYNEQFF
-,TRBV27,TRBJ2-3,TGTGCCAGCAGTTTAAGGTCGAGGAGCGGAGGGCGGATAGATACGCAGTATTTT,CASSLRSRSGGRIDTQYF